The sample holds many counts of the clone carrying this TCR beta chain. The antigen remains unidentified. The data were obtained in a study of spatial heterogeneity in lung cancer. Across the study: Raw sequencing reads included, on average, more than 8.5 appearances of each unique TCR and UMI combination.

Overall study results and limits: Approximate estimated coverage of tumor T cells amounted to around 6.9% for alpha and over 12% for beta chains. Counts of expanded alpha and beta TCRs within tumors tracked the tumor nonsynonymous mutation count.

Time point given: sample taken at primary tumor resection. A total of fewer than 80 untreated early-stage non-small cell lung cancer patients served as donors. Unsorted whole RNA from tumor, nontumor lung or frozen PBMC underwent sequencing. CDR1 and CDR2 from the germline V gene are DFQATT and SNEGSKA (reference sequence). J gave up 7 bases and V 1 base, and 7 bases lay outside the gene matches. The CDR3 has 15 amino acids. TCRdb passed the 5' RACE reads through MiXCR, listing each CDR3 protein once. The sample records nearly 10,000 distinct CDR3 sequences, about 6% being singletons. This chain uses TRBV20-1 with TRBJ1-6; TRBD1 aligns across 7 bases. The sequence was obtained from a male donor with early-stage non-small cell lung cancer. Specimen: lung tumor tissue, collected at surgery. CDR3 in DNA: TGCAGTGCTAGAGCGCAGACAGGGCTAAATTCACCCCTCCACTTT. This codes for CSARAQTGLNSPLHF.